This TCR beta chain was recovered during a study of vaccination and CD4 T cells after COVID-19. General observations from the study: For convalescent patients, a median approximately 84% of reactive clones surfaced exclusively after vaccination.

The J segment lost 5 bases and the V segment lost 2 bases, leaving 4 bases of the junction unmatched. CDR1 and CDR2 from the germline V gene are MNHEY and SVGAGI. The CDR3 has 15 residues. Points on this clonotype: Its target is not known.

Cultured CD4+ T cell DNA underwent sequencing with the Oncomine TCR Beta short-read assay. It was cultured CD4+ T cells from which genomic DNA was extracted. TCRdb passed the PCR reads through MiXCR, listing each CDR3 protein once. The table has about 8,500 distinct CDR3 sequences, approximately 48% seen once; the top ten hold more than 6%. Treatment noted: approximately nine-day PBMC culture with coronavirus spike peptide pools or control peptides (ViraFEST assay). Sequencing was carried out using CD4+ T cells from blood, cultured in vitro. The TCR was taken from a human donor who had recovered from COVID-19. The rearrangement uses TRBV6-5 and TRBJ2-2, with TRBD1 identical over 8 bases. CDR3 bases: TGTGCCAGCAGTTACGAGACAGGGGTTACCGGGGAGCTGTTTTTT. Amino acid sequence: CASSYETGVTGELFF.